This TCR beta chain is drawn from a study of STAT5B mutations in CD4+ large granular lymphocyte leukemia. TCRdb's table, derived via immunoSEQ multiplex PCR, lists solely in-frame clones and lacks some. The repertoire holds some 33,000 clones, with around 74% as singletons. As concerns this clone: Its antigen is unknown.

Study-wide results and limits: About 25% of private leukemic clonotypes occurred rarely in other patients' non-leukemic repertoires. Patient CD4-sorted repertoires looked more clonal than healthy CD4+ repertoires, even without putative leukemic clones.

This TCR was recovered from a human donor in good health. Sequencing was done on a sample of CD4+ T cells from blood buffy coats.

CDR3 sequence: CASGGVVNEQFF. Written as DNA, the CDR3 is TGTGCCAGCGGGGGTGTAGTGAATGAGCAGTTCTTC. This chain uses TRBV27 with TRBJ2-1; D may correspond to TRBD1 or TRBD2 (5 bases each). With 8 bases removed from V and 7 bases from J, the gap between germline ends came to 12 bases. The CDR3 is 12 amino acids. The germline V gene has CDR1 MNHEY and CDR2 SMNVEV (reference sequence).